A single sample gave rise to the 26 T cell receptor beta chains below, sequenced in a study of blood T cells in healthy people across ages (dated by TCRdb to about 2015). Libraries were prepared through 5' RACE. Sequencing used an Illumina HiSeq 2500. The second PCR ran for about 6 to 12 cycles and used a J-beta primer mix along with a sample-barcoded 5' primer. TCRdb redid the processing of the public reads, applying fastp at Q25 and MiXCR, and retained in-frame beta chains. CDR3 protein sequences are deduplicated, and each keeps its most common genes and DNA. The sample yields about 1.1 million distinct CDR3 sequences; 35% to 40% were counted once. The top ten clonotypes cover around 13% of the sample. The sample taken for sequencing was blood. These receptors came from a man between 18 and 35 years old in good health.

The chain joins TRBV20-1 to TRBJ2-3; the D is unclear. Trimming took off 3 bases at V and 0 bases at J, with 13 bases between the two ends. The CDR3 is made up of 15 amino acids. Germline-derived CDR1 and CDR2 are DFQATT and SNEGSKA (reference sequence). The CDR3 DNA is TGCAGTGCTAGTCCCCCCCGGATGAGCACAGATACGCAGTATTTT. Residues: CSASPPRMSTDTQYF.

The gene calls are TRBV18 and TRBJ1-2; 10 nucleotides agree with TRBD1. V gave up 6 bases and J gave up 5 bases; unmatched junction bases: 3. CDR1 is KGHSH, CDR2 LQKENI, per germline. The CDR3 consists of 13 residues. The CDR3 bases are TGTGCCAGCTCGGGACAGGGGATGTATGGCTACACCTTC. Its protein is CASSGQGMYGYTF.

The rearrangement links TRBV9 to TRBJ1-1; 9 positions match TRBD1. J lost 4 bases, V lost 4 bases, and 8 bases had no gene match. The CDR3 is made up of 15 amino acids. Looked up from germline, CDR1 is SGDLS and CDR2 is YYNGEE. The CDR3 nucleotides read TGTGCCAGCAGCCCTCCGGGACAGGGTGCCACTGAAGCTTTCTTT. Encoded protein: CASSPPGQGATEAFF. Variable domain in full (rest from reference TRBV9 and TRBJ1-1): DSGVTQTPKHLITATGQRVTLRCSPRSGDLSVYWYQQSLDQGLQFLIQYYNGEERAKGNILERFSAQQFPDLHSELNLSSLELGDSALYFCASSPPGQGATEAFFGQGTRLTVV.

The rearrangement links TRBV20-1 to TRBJ2-5, with 8 bases fitting TRBD2. V lost 0 bases to trimming and J lost 1 base; unmatched junction nucleotides: 7. This CDR3 is built from 16 residues. Looked up from germline, CDR1 is DFQATT and CDR2 is SNEGSKA (reference sequence). The CDR3 DNA is TGCAGTGCTAGAGATAGTAGCGGGGTTTTCCAAGAGACCCAGTACTTC. Amino acids: CSARDSSGVFQETQYF.

This chain connects TRBV20-1 to TRBJ2-1; TRBD2 agrees at 16 bases. Germline V CDR1 and CDR2: DFQATT, SNEGSKA (reference sequence). The CDR3 loop spans 16 amino acids. J gave up 11 bases and V 6 bases, and 13 bases lay outside the gene matches. In nucleotides, the CDR3 is TGCAGTGCCCTAACCGGGACTAGCGGGGGGGCGATCCAGCAGTTCTTC. Encoded protein: CSALTGTSGGAIQQFF.

The sample holds a few counts of this clonotype. CDR3 protein: CATLGRYGYTF. The CDR3 bases are TGTGCCACCCTCGGAAGGTATGGCTACACCTTC. This chain links TRBV9 with TRBJ1-2; D not resolved. V lost 9 bases, J lost 5 bases, and 11 bases lay in between. The CDR3 is made up of 11 amino acids. Germline V lookup: CDR1 SGDLS, CDR2 YYNGEE.

This clonotype was picked up one time. CDR3 protein: CASSQEGGSANTGELFF. Here the CDR3 DNA reads TGTGCCAGCAGCCAAGAGGGGGGATCGGCCAACACCGGGGAGCTGTTTTTT. The chain links TRBV14 to TRBJ2-2, with a possible D match to TRBD2 (6 bases). The CDR3 extends over 17 amino acids. Trimming cost V 0 bases and J 2 bases, with 13 bases left between them. Germline-derived CDR1 and CDR2 are SGHDN and FVKESK.

The chain joins TRBV6-1 to TRBJ2-5; 9 nucleotides match TRBD1. Losses at the gene ends were 7 bases for V and 4 bases for J; bases not matched to a gene: 13. In germline, CDR1 is MNHNS, CDR2 SASEGT. This CDR3 is 16 amino acids long. CDR3 sequence reads: CASTYNGQGSGETQYF. For the CDR3, the DNA is TGTGCCAGCACCTATAATGGACAGGGGTCGGGAGAGACCCAGTACTTC.

Points on this clonotype: A much larger clone differs by one base, so this may be a read error. The chain recombines TRBV20-1 with TRBJ2-1; possible D gene TRBD1, 5 bases. From germline, CDR1 is DFQATT and CDR2 SNEGSKA (reference sequence). The CDR3 sequence is 15 residues long. The ends were cut back, 3 bases at V and 13 bases at J, with 25 bases in the middle. As DNA, the CDR3 is TGCAGTGCTAGTGCCCGCCTGACAGCTCAAGAGACCCAGTTCTTC. Its translation: CSASARLTAQETQFF.

The chain employs TRBV7-9 and TRBJ1-1; 7 positions match TRBD1. The V gene end was trimmed by 6 bases and the J gene end by 1 base; junction bases not matched to a gene: 11. From germline, CDR1 is SEHNR and CDR2 FQNEAQ (reference sequence). This CDR3 has 16 residues. The CDR3 protein is CASSTGGTGENTEAFF. The CDR3 DNA is TGTGCCAGCAGTACGGGAGGAACAGGGGAGAACACTGAAGCTTTCTTT.

This clonotype was seen a single time. In DNA, the CDR3 is TGCGCCAGCAGCGGCCTGGGCAGCTCGGACTATGGCTACACCTTC. This translates into CASSGLGSSDYGYTF. This rearrangement joins TRBV5-1 to TRBJ1-2; no clear D. The CDR3 contains 15 residues. CDR1 SGHRS and CDR2 YFSETQ come from the germline V gene. The ends were cut back, 4 bases at V and 3 bases at J, with 16 bases in the middle.

This clonotype came up once. The chain combines TRBV7-9 with TRBJ1-1, with D possibly being TRBD1 (6 bases). V was shortened by 5 bases and J by 1 base, with 14 bases between the two germline ends. The CDR3 is 15 amino acids. CDR1 is SEHNR, CDR2 FQNEAQ, per germline (reference sequence). CDR3 residues: CASSGHRDGNTEAFF. CDR3 coding DNA: TGTGCCAGCAGCGGCCACAGGGACGGGAACACTGAAGCTTTCTTT.

There are a few counts of this clonotype. This sequence joins TRBV20-1 and TRBJ2-2; perhaps TRBD1 as D (5 bases). The V gene's germline CDR1 is DFQATT and CDR2 SNEGSKA (reference sequence). This CDR3 is built from 16 residues. The V and J ends lost 5 bases and 2 bases respectively, with 18 bases between them. The CDR3 nucleotides read TGCAGTGCTCCCGAAGACAGAACTCTTAACACCGGGGAGCTGTTTTTT. Protein: CSAPEDRTLNTGELFF.

Note on this clonotype: The junction departs from germline at one end; a sequencing error may be responsible. The chain carries TRBV20-1 and TRBJ2-1, with a possible D match to TRBD2 (7 bases). This CDR3 region has 14 residues. CDR1 and CDR2 from the germline V gene are DFQATT and SNEGSKA (reference sequence). The CDR3 DNA follows: TGCAGTGCTGAAGGGGGGGGATTCTACGATGAGCAGTTCTTC. Translating gives CSAEGGGFYDEQFF.

In this sample, this clonotype turned up a few times. The CDR3 DNA reads TGTGCCAGCAGTTACGGGACCCTTGAAAACACTGAAGCTTTCTTT. Amino acid sequence: CASSYGTLENTEAFF. The gene calls are TRBV6-2 or TRBV6-3 and TRBJ1-1; the D gene is possibly TRBD1 (5 bases). The V and J ends lost 2 bases and 2 bases respectively, with 12 bases between them. The V gene's germline CDR1 is MNHEY and CDR2 SVGEGT. The CDR3 has 15 residues.

In this sample, this clonotype turned up a few times. This chain connects TRBV7-6 to TRBJ2-1, with 9 bases identical to TRBD1. The germline gives CDR1 SGHVS, CDR2 FNYEAQ. J gave up 6 bases and V 1 base, and 4 bases lay outside the gene matches. The CDR3 consists of 15 residues. Here the CDR3 reads CASSLGTGQGNEQFF. The CDR3 DNA reads TGTGCCAGCAGCTTAGGTACGGGACAGGGCAATGAGCAGTTCTTC.

About this clonotype: The junction differs from germline at one of its ends, possibly a read error. The chain links TRBV28 to TRBJ1-6; maybe TRBD1 (6 bases). CDR1 and CDR2 (germline): MDHEN, SYDVKM. The CDR3 is 14 amino acids. CDR3 protein: CSRRRQVFNSPLHF. CDR3 DNA: TGCAGCCGCAGACGACAGGTGTTTAATTCACCCCTCCACTTT.

This clonotype was recorded a few times. The chain carries TRBV20-1 and TRBJ1-2; no clear D. The CDR3 has 12 residues. Germline V gives CDR1 DFQATT, CDR2 SNEGSKA (reference sequence). The V gene lost 6 bases and the J gene lost 7 bases, with 15 bases spanning the gap. The CDR3 is CSAPSLGGGYTF. CDR3 in DNA: TGCAGTGCCCCTTCTCTGGGTGGTGGCTACACCTTC.

This clonotype was counted ten times or more. The genes are TRBV29-1 and TRBJ2-1, with unresolved D. Per germline, CDR1 SQVTM and CDR2 ANQGSEA. The CDR3 has 11 residues. Trimming removed 0 bases from V and 5 bases from J, with 2 bases in between. The CDR3 nucleotides are TGCAGCGTTGAAGAGGACAATGAGCAGTTCTTC. Its protein product is CSVEEDNEQFF.

In its sample, this clonotype was seen a few times. The genes are TRBV6-6 and TRBJ1-2, with D possibly being TRBD1 (6 bases). Germline V CDR1 and CDR2: MNHNY, SVGAGI (reference sequence). The V end was cut by 5 bases, the J end by 5 bases, with 24 bases between. The CDR3 totals 17 residues. The CDR3 DNA reads as TGTGCCAGCAGTCCCGGCGGGAGGGGGAGAACCCATTATGGCTACACCTTC. Translating gives CASSPGGRGRTHYGYTF.

V gene TRBV29-1 combines with J gene TRBJ1-2; 10 nucleotides align to TRBD1. CDR1 and CDR2 (germline): SQVTM, ANQGSEA. The CDR3 spans 13 residues. With 2 bases clipped from V and 6 bases from J, the junction kept 3 bases outside the gene matches. CDR3 DNA sequence: TGCAGCGTTGAAAGGACAGGGGGGGATGGCTACACCTTC. This gives the protein CSVERTGGDGYTF.

The chain has TRBV5-1 and TRBJ2-1; D is possibly TRBD2 (6 bases). In germline, CDR1 is SGHRS, CDR2 YFSETQ. Between the trimmed V and J ends, which lost 5 bases and 0 bases, there was a span of 12 bases. The CDR3 runs to 15 residues. The CDR3, as DNA: TGCGCCAGCAGGTTAGCGGCTACCTCCTACAATGAGCAGTTCTTC. The encoded protein is CASRLAATSYNEQFF.

This chain connects TRBV29-1 to TRBJ2-5, with D hard to call. Germline V gene lookup returns CDR1 SQVTM and CDR2 ANQGSEA. The CDR3 contains 11 residues. The V and J ends lost 4 bases and 5 bases respectively, with 8 bases between them. The CDR3 DNA reads TGCAGCGTTGGGGATTTGGAGACCCAGTACTTC. Translation gives CSVGDLETQYF.

The chain carries TRBV28 and TRBJ2-1; perhaps TRBD2 as D (6 bases). The CDR3 extends over 15 amino acids. Looked up from germline, CDR1 is MDHEN and CDR2 is SYDVKM. V lost 6 bases and J 7 bases, leaving 19 bases between the germline ends. CDR3 loop: CASSVAVWTGNEQFF. As DNA, the CDR3 is TGTGCCAGCAGCGTAGCGGTTTGGACGGGAAATGAGCAGTTCTTC.

There are a few counts of this clonotype. The gene calls are TRBV11-1 and TRBJ2-1; D is possibly TRBD1 or TRBD2 (7 bases each). The CDR3 runs to 16 residues. Per germline, CDR1 SGHAT and CDR2 FQDESV (reference sequence). The V end was cut by 5 bases, the J end by 1 base, with 15 bases between. DNA for the CDR3: TGTGCCAGCAGCGCAGGGGGAGGGCTATCCTACAATGAGCAGTTCTTC. Its protein is CASSAGGGLSYNEQFF.

In this sample, this clonotype turned up a few times. The chain has TRBV7-9 and TRBJ2-3; the D gene is possibly TRBD2 (7 bases). This CDR3 contains 15 residues. V lost 5 bases and J lost 2, with 14 bases in between. Germline CDR1 is SEHNR and CDR2 is FQNEAQ (reference sequence). For the CDR3, the DNA is TGTGCCAGCAGCGAAGCGGGACAATTCACAGATACGCAGTATTTT. Amino acid sequence: CASSEAGQFTDTQYF.